A single sample is the source of the 6 T cell receptor beta chains below, sequenced in a study of shared clonotypes between healthy human individuals. Clones were read by immunoSEQ multiplex PCR, and TCRdb kept only the in-frame ones, dropping some. Of hundreds of thousands of clones listed, about two thirds are singletons. Sequencing was performed on memory CD4+ T cells sorted from blood. Subset described: CD45RA-negative fraction. These receptor sequences come from a woman in her 30s in good health.

The gene calls are TRBV9 and TRBJ2-1, with D possibly being TRBD2 (6 bases). Germline V lookup: CDR1 SGDLS, CDR2 YYNGEE. CDR3 length: 14 amino acids. Trimming removed 3 bases at V and 3 bases at J, with 10 bases between. CDR3 loop: CASSGYSGYNEQFF. CDR3 nucleotide sequence: TGTGCCAGCAGCGGCTATAGCGGCTACAATGAGCAGTTCTTC.

V is TRBV9 and J is TRBJ1-4, with D tentatively TRBD1 (6 bases). The CDR3 is 15 residues long. V was trimmed by 4 bases and J by 7 bases, leaving 17 bases between them. Germline V gene sequence: CDR1 SGDLS, CDR2 YYNGEE. CDR3 DNA sequence: TGTGCCAGCAGCCTCCGAGGGGGGCTATCTGAAAAACTGTTTTTT. Its translation: CASSLRGGLSEKLFF.

On this clone itself: This likely came from a read error, as a far larger clone is one base away. This chain uses TRBV4-1 with TRBJ2-6; 9 nucleotides line up with TRBD2. V trimming: 6 bases; J trimming: 0 bases; junction bases outside the gene matches: 6. Germline assignment: CDR1 MGHRA and CDR2 YSYEKL. This CDR3 is 17 amino acids long. CDR3 DNA: TGCGCCAGCAGGCCCGGCGGGGGGGACTCTGGGGCCAACGTCCTGACTTTC. It encodes CASRPGGGDSGANVLTF.

This clone was counted many times. The chain employs TRBV27 and TRBJ1-5, with D maybe TRBD1 (5 bases). The CDR3 is made up of 17 amino acids. V dropped 5 bases and J dropped 2 bases, with 19 bases sitting between them. The germline gives CDR1 MNHEY, CDR2 SMNVEV (reference sequence). The DNA for the CDR3 is TGTGCCAGCAGTCCCCTTGGCGGGGGATGGGGCAATCAGCCCCAGCATTTT. Its protein product is CASSPLGGGWGNQPQHF.

V gene TRBV27 combines with J gene TRBJ1-2, with a possible D match to TRBD1 (5 bases). Germline V gene data show CDR1 as MNHEY and CDR2 as SMNVEV (reference sequence). CDR3 size: 13 residues. Trimming took 8 bases from V and 4 from J, leaving 14 bases between them. In DNA, the CDR3 is TGTGCCAGCGGGGCCCAGGAGGGCTATGGCTACACCTTC. It encodes CASGAQEGYGYTF.

The V and J genes are TRBV7-6 and TRBJ2-1, with D perhaps matching TRBD2 (6 bases). From germline, CDR1 is SGHVS and CDR2 FNYEAQ. Trimming removed 5 bases at V and 5 bases at J, with 19 bases between. The CDR3 spans 16 residues. CDR3 amino acids: CASSPVAAGINNEQFF. As DNA, the CDR3 is TGTGCCAGCAGCCCTGTAGCGGCCGGGATTAACAATGAGCAGTTCTTC.